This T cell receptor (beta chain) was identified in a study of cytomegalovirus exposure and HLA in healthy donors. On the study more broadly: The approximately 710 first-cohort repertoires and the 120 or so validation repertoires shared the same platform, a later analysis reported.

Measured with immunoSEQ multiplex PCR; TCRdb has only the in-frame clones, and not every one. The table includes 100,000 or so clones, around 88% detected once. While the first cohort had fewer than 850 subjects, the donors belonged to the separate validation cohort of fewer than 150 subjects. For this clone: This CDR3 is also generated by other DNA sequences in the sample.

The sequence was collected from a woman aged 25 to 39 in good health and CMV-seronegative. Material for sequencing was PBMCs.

The CDR3 loop reads CASSYSGGAGQPQHF. The CDR3 DNA is TGTGCCAGCAGTTACTCAGGGGGGGCAGGGCAGCCCCAGCATTTT. The V gene is TRBV6-5, the J gene TRBJ1-5, with D maybe TRBD1 (6 bases). Per the germline V gene, CDR1 is MNHEY and CDR2 is SVGAGI. The germline V and J ends were trimmed by 0 bases and 7 bases, with 13 bases remaining between them. The CDR3 spans 15 residues.